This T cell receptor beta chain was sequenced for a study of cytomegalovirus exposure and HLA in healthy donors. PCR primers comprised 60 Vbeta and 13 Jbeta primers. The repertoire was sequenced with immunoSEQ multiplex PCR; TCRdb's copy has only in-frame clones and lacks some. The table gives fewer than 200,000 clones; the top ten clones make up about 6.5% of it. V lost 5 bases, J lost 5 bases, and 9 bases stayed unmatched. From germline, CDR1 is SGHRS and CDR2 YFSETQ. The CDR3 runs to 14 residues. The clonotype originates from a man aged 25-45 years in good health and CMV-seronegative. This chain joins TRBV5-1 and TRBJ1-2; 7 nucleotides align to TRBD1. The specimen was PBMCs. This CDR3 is CASRGGLQGYGYTF. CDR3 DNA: TGCGCCAGCAGAGGGGGCCTCCAGGGGTATGGCTACACCTTC.